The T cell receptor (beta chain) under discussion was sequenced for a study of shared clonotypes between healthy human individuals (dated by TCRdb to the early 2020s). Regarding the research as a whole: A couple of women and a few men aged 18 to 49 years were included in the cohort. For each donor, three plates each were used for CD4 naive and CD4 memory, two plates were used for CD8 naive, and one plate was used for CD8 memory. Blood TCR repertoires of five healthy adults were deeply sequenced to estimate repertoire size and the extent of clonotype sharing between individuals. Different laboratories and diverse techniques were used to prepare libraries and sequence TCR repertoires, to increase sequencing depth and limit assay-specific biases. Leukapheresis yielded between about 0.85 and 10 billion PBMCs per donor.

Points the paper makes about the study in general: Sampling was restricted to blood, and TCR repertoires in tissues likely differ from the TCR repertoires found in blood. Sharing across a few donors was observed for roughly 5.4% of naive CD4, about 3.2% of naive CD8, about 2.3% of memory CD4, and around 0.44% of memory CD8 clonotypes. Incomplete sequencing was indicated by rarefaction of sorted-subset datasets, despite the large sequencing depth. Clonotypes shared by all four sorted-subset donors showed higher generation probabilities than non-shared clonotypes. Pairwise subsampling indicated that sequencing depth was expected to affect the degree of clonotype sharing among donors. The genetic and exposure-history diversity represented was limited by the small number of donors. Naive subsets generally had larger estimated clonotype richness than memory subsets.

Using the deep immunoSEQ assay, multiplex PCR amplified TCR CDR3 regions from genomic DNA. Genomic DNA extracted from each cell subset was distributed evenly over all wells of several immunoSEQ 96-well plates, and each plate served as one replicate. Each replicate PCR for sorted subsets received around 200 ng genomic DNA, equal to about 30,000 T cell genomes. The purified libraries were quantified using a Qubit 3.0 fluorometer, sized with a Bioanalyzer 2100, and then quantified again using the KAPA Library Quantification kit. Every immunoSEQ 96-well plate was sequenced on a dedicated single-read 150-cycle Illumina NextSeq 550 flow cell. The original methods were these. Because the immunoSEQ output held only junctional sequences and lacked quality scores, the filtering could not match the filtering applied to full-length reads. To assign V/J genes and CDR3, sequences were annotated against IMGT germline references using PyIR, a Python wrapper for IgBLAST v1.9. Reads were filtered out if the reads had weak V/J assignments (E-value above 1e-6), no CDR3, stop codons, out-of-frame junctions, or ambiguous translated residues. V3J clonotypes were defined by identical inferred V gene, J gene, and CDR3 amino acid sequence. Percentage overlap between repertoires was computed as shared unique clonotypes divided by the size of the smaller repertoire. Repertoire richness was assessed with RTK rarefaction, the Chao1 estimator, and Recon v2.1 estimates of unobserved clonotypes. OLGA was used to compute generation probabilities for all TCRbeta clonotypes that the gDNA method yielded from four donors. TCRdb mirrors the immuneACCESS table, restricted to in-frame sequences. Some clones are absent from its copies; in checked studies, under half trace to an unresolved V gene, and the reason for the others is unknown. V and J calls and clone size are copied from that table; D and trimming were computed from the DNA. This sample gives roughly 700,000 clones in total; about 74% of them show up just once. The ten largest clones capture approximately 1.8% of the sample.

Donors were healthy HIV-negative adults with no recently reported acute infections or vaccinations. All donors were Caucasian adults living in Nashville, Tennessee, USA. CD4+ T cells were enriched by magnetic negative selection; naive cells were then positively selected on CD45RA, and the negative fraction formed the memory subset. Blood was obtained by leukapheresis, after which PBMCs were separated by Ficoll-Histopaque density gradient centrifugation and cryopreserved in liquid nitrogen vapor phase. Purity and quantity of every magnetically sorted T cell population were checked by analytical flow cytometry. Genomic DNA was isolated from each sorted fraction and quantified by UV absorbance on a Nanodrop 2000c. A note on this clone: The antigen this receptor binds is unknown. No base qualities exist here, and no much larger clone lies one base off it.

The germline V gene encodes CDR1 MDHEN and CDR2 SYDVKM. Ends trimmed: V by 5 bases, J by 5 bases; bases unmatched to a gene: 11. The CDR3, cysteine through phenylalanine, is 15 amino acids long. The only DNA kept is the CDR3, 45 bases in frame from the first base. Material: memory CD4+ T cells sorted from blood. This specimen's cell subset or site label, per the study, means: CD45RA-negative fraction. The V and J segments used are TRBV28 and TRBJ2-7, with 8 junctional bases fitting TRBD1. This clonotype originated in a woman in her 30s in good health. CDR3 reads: CASSLPRTGRNEQYF. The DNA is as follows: TGTGCCAGCAGTCTTCCGCGGACAGGGCGCAACGAGCAGTACTTC.